Listed below are T cell receptor beta chains from one sample, sequenced in a study of T cell responses to AZD1222 COVID-19 vaccine. The data were produced by immunoSEQ multiplex PCR, yet TCRdb's version contains in-frame clones alone and is incomplete. The table records 120,000 or so clones, around 87% of them present only once. The sample consisted of peripheral blood, taken on day 0 of AZD1222 vaccination. These receptors originate from an adult in good health. Both conserved end residues are part of each CDR3. D genes are given only for firm matches. Expanded clones get a size class; other rows say once, few or many, or leave the size out.

v_gene,j_gene,abundance,d_gene,CDR3nt,CDR3aa
TRBV10-2,TRBJ1-6,.,.,TGCGCCAGCAGTGCGACGCCTAGCTCCTATAATTCACCCCTCCACTTT,CASSATPSSYNSPLHF
TRBV28,TRBJ2-1,.,.,TGTGCCAGCAGTCCGGCGAGCCGGGGGCAGTTCTTC,CASSPASRGQFF
TRBV7-8,TRBJ2-7,few,TRBD2,TGTGCCAGCAGTTCCGGACTAGCGGAGACCTACGAGCAGTACTTC,CASSSGLAETYEQYF
TRBV7-9,TRBJ1-6,.,.,TGTGCCAGCAGCTTAGTGGTCAGTAATTCACCCCTCCACTTT,CASSLVVSNSPLHF
TRBV24-1,TRBJ2-7,.,.,TGTGCCACCAGTGATTCGGGTGGCGAGCAGTACTTC,CATSDSGGEQYF
TRBV7-9,TRBJ2-3,.,TRBD1,TGTGCCAGCAGCCTACAGGGGAATACGCAGTATTTT,CASSLQGNTQYF
TRBV24-1,TRBJ2-5,.,.,TGTGCCACCAGTGATGGGCATCAAGAGACCCAGTACTTC,CATSDGHQETQYF
TRBV5-5,TRBJ2-7,.,TRBD2,TGTGCCAGCAGCTCACTAGCGGGGGTCTACGAGCAGTACTTC,CASSSLAGVYEQYF
TRBV5-4,TRBJ2-7,.,TRBD2,TGTGCCAGCAGTTCTGGTGGTCTAGCGGGAATGTACGAGCAGTACTTC,CASSSGGLAGMYEQYF
TRBV7-9,TRBJ2-2,.,.,TGTGCCAGCAGCTTAGTTTATGAGGAGCTGTTTTTT,CASSLVYEELFF
TRBV13,TRBJ2-3,.,TRBD1,TGTGCCAGCAGCCCGCCGGGACAGGGCACAGATACGCAGTATTTT,CASSPPGQGTDTQYF
TRBV13,TRBJ1-1,.,.,TGTGCCAGCAGCTTAACACGTTACACTGAAGCTTTCTTT,CASSLTRYTEAFF
TRBV2,TRBJ1-6,.,TRBD1,TGTGCCAGCAGTTCAGGAGGGGGCAGGTCACCCCTCCACTTT,CASSSGGGRSPLHF
TRBV4-1,TRBJ1-3,.,.,TGCGCCAGCAGCCAAGATCCGGGGGGCAGCTCCTCTGGAAACACCATATATTTT,CASSQDPGGSSSGNTIYF
TRBV19,TRBJ1-5,.,.,TGTGCCAGTAGTATAGATCGTGGGGGAAGCAATCAGCCCCAGCATTTT,CASSIDRGGSNQPQHF
TRBV10-3,TRBJ2-7,.,.,TGTGCCATCAGTGAAATGCCAAGGGTCAAGTACGAGCAGTACTTC,CAISEMPRVKYEQYF
TRBV3-1/TRBV3-2,TRBJ2-3,.,TRBD2,TGTGCCAGCAGCCCCCTAGCGGGGGGGACAGATACGCAGTATTTT,CASSPLAGGTDTQYF
TRBV12-5,TRBJ1-5,.,TRBD1,TGTGCTAGTACACCTGGACAGGGCAATCAGCCCCAGCATTTT,CASTPGQGNQPQHF
TRBV19,TRBJ1-1,.,.,TGTGCCAGTACCATGGGAGGGGTGGCCACTGAAGCTTTCTTT,CASTMGGVATEAFF
TRBV7-2,TRBJ1-1,.,.,TGTGCCAGCAGCTTGTGGGGCCCGACTGAAGCTTTCTTT,CASSLWGPTEAFF
TRBV6-4,TRBJ2-7,.,.,TGTGCCAGCAGTATCGACAGGGAGGGAGAGCAGTACTTC,CASSIDREGEQYF
TRBV5-6,TRBJ1-2,.,.,TGTGCCAGCAGTTTCGACCGGGTCCCGGATGGCTACACCTTC,CASSFDRVPDGYTF
TRBV12-3/TRBV12-4,TRBJ2-1,few,.,TGTGCCAGCAGTTTAGGTGTTTACAATGAGCAGTTCTTC,CASSLGVYNEQFF